This entry describes one T cell receptor (beta chain). These data belong to a study of blood T cell repertoires in COVID-19. Study at large: The analysed material was cDNA or gDNA that came from T cells, B-cell-depleted T cells, or PBMCs.

This CDR3 has 16 residues. After removal of 5 bases from V and 9 bases from J, the junction contained 15 bases not matched to a gene. Germline CDR1 is SGHTA and CDR2 is FQGNSA. TCRdb's copy holds only in-frame clones and misses some; the assay was immunoSEQ multiplex PCR. The sample includes about 200,000 clones, roughly 88% of them seen just once. Adults between roughly 18 and 89 years of age took part from 20 to 25 US areas. Grouping used clinical history reported by participants in a survey and questionnaire. Material: PBMCs or T cells enriched from blood (not recorded which). The chain recombines TRBV7-2 with TRBJ2-5; TRBD1 agrees at 10 bases. This receptor was obtained from a man aged 35 to 55 with acute COVID-19. CDR3 amino acids: CASSPTPGQGPLAQYF. DNA of the CDR3: TGTGCCAGCAGCCCTACACCGGGACAGGGGCCCCTGGCCCAGTACTTC.